The TCR beta chain described here comes from a study of cytomegalovirus exposure and HLA in healthy donors. V dropped 2 bases and J dropped 1; count of bases not matched to a gene: 4. Germline V gives CDR1 MDHEN, CDR2 SYDVKM. This CDR3 spans 15 amino acids. 13 Jbeta primers and 60 Vbeta primers were used for the PCR. Profiling relied on immunoSEQ multiplex PCR, and the TCRdb table lists in-frame clones only, not all of them. This table has roughly 160,000 clones, roughly 77% appearing once. The chain couples TRBV28 to TRBJ2-7, with TRBD1 identical over 8 bases. This clonotype originated in a man aged 30 to 45 in good health and CMV-seropositive. The source material was PBMCs. The CDR3 protein is CASSLADRVSYEQYF. DNA of the CDR3: TGTGCCAGCAGTTTAGCGGACAGGGTTTCCTACGAGCAGTACTTC. The full variable domain, completed using reference TRBV28 and TRBJ2-7, is DVKVTQSSRYLVKRTGEKVFLECVQDMDHENMFWYRQDPGLGLRLIYFSYDVKMKEKGDIPEGYSVSREKKERFSLILESASTNQTSMYLCASSLADRVSYEQYFGPGTRLTVT.